These 8 T cell receptor beta chains were all obtained from the same sample, sequenced in a study of Ad26.COV2.S vaccination and SARS-CoV-2 variants. Noted treatment: about 20 received Ad26.COV2.S at low or high dose, single or two shots; five or six received placebo; per-sample allocation not given. Day 63 after the first injection of vaccine or placebo was the sampling time. Produced via immunoSEQ multiplex PCR; TCRdb's table is partial and in-frame only. The sample holds around 340,000 clones, less than 90% seen once. The source was peripheral blood, collected in a trial of Ad26.COV2.S vaccine versus placebo. The source is a person between 18 and 59 years old who received the Ad26.COV2.S COVID-19 vaccine or a placebo.

The rearrangement links TRBV28 to TRBJ1-2; D gene ambiguous. CDR1 is MDHEN and CDR2 is SYDVKM in the germline V gene. V was trimmed by 10 bases and J by 4 bases, leaving 19 bases between them. There are 14 residues in the CDR3. The CDR3 spells CATNRGSGSYGYTF. The CDR3 region has the DNA TGTGCCACCAACCGCGGTTCGGGTTCCTATGGCTACACCTTC.

This clone has only a few counts. The chain combines TRBV18 with TRBJ1-6, with 7 bases matching TRBD1. Germline V CDR1 and CDR2: KGHSH, LQKENI. The CDR3 spans 16 residues. Losses at the gene ends were 3 bases for V and 8 bases for J; bases not matched to a gene: 10. In nucleotides, the CDR3 is TGTGCCAGCTCACCCGAACGGACAGGTCTGTATTCACCCCTCCACTTT. Amino acid sequence: CASSPERTGLYSPLHF.

V gene TRBV28 combines with J gene TRBJ1-1; TRBD1 matches 8 bases. The ends lost 4 bases at V and 3 bases at J; junction bases unmatched: 10. The CDR3 spans 16 residues. Germline lookup yields CDR1 MDHEN and CDR2 SYDVKM. The DNA of the CDR3 is TGTGCCAGCAGTTCCCCCAGGGGGCTTACCCACACTGAAGCTTTCTTT. Translating gives CASSSPRGLTHTEAFF.

The chain recombines TRBV28 with TRBJ1-6, with a possible D match to TRBD1 (5 bases). CDR1 and CDR2 (germline): MDHEN, SYDVKM. The V and J ends lost 8 bases and 0 bases respectively, with 11 bases between them. The CDR3 runs 15 residues. The CDR3 DNA reads TGTGCCAGCCGAATGGACAACTCCTATAATTCACCCCTCCACTTT. Translation gives CASRMDNSYNSPLHF.

This chain joins TRBV5-1 and TRBJ1-1; D perhaps matches TRBD1 (5 bases). Germline V gives CDR1 SGHRS, CDR2 YFSETQ. V dropped 4 bases and J dropped 5 bases, with 18 bases sitting between them. This CDR3 region has 15 residues. The CDR3 spells CASSRDGLDRTEAFF. For the CDR3, the DNA is TGCGCCAGCAGCCGGGACGGTTTGGATCGGACTGAAGCTTTCTTT.

This chain links TRBV25-1 with TRBJ2-2; TRBD2 might be the D (5 bases). Trimming removed 5 bases from V and 5 bases from J, with 15 bases in between. From germline, CDR1 is MGHDK and CDR2 SYGVNS. The CDR3 covers 15 residues. In DNA, the CDR3 is TGTGCCAGCAGTAAATGGAGGATGGAAACCGGGGAGCTGTTTTTT. This encodes CASSKWRMETGELFF.

The chain combines TRBV27 with TRBJ1-4; no firm D call. The V gene lost 5 bases and the J gene lost 3 bases, with 13 bases spanning the gap. The CDR3 covers 15 residues. Germline values: CDR1 MNHEY, CDR2 SMNVEV (reference sequence). In DNA form, the CDR3 reads TGTGCCAGCAGTAAAATCAGGTTGTCTAATGAAAAACTGTTTTTT. Translating gives CASSKIRLSNEKLFF.

The chain uses TRBV18 and TRBJ1-2; 7 bases match TRBD1. The V segment lost 2 bases and the J segment 0 bases; nucleotides outside the gene matches: 3. The length of the CDR3 is 15 residues. Looked up from germline, CDR1 is KGHSH and CDR2 is LQKENI. CDR3 sequence: CASSPGTAANYGYTF. The CDR3 nucleotides are TGTGCCAGCTCACCAGGGACAGCAGCTAACTATGGCTACACCTTC.